This T cell receptor beta chain derives from a study of regulatory T cells in long-lasting Graves disease. CDR1 DFQATT and CDR2 SNEGSKA come from the germline V gene (reference sequence). The CDR3 sequence is 14 residues long. The ends were cut back, 0 bases at V and 0 bases at J, with 6 bases in the middle. Time point of the sample: newly diagnosed GD, antithyroid drugs for less than 3 months. PBMCs were the source of the RNA used for TCR sequencing. With iRepertoire HTBI primers and Arm-PCR of CDR3 regions, TCR beta libraries were built. TCRdb re-called the multiplex PCR reads with MiXCR, one entry per CDR3 protein. The sample lists 580,000 or so distinct CDR3 sequences; about 16% were seen once. The data also belong to a second study, concerning T cells in Graves' hyperthyroidism and ophthalmopathy.

This material consisted of peripheral blood mononuclear cells (PBMCs), taken at new diagnosis, from a patient treated with antithyroid drugs. The chain links TRBV20-1 to TRBJ1-5; D is uncertain. This receptor was obtained from a man aged 18 to 30 with Graves disease. Here the CDR3 reads CSAREGYSNQPQHF. The CDR3 DNA is TGCAGTGCTAGAGAGGGTTATAGCAATCAGCCCCAGCATTTT.